This TCR beta chain was obtained from a study of blood T cell repertoires in COVID-19. V lost 2 bases to trimming and J lost 1 base, with 12 bases between them. Germline V CDR1 and CDR2: GTSNPN, SVGIG (reference sequence). The CDR3 totals 14 residues. TCRdb keeps only in-frame clones here, not all; method: immunoSEQ multiplex PCR. The data show about 500,000 clones, 87% seen once. This chain uses TRBV30 with TRBJ2-7, with a possible D match to TRBD1 (7 bases). Sequencing was carried out using PBMCs or T cells enriched from blood (not recorded which). The receptor's source is a woman aged 18-29 years who had recovered from COVID-19. The chain's CDR3 is CAWSQGGRSYEQYF. In nucleotides, the CDR3 is TGTGCCTGGAGTCAGGGGGGCCGGTCCTACGAGCAGTACTTC.